This TCR beta chain was observed in a study of shared clonotypes between healthy human individuals. Points from the study as a whole: Clonotype sharing among the donors was expected to vary with sequencing depth. In a handful of donors, around 5.5% of naive CD4 clonotypes appeared in common.

CDR3 size: 14 residues. Trimming stripped 3 bases from V and 3 bases from J, with 9 bases between. Germline V lookup: CDR1 LNHDA, CDR2 SQIVND (reference sequence). Donors included only healthy HIV-negative adults lacking recent acute infections or vaccinations. Genomic DNA of every subset was divided equally among multiple immunoSEQ plates. Sequencing used immunoSEQ multiplex PCR; TCRdb keeps in-frame clones, though not all of them. Of about 690,000 clones listed, roughly 91% were seen once; the top ten hold 34%. As concerns this clone: Its antigen is unidentified. Other DNA sequences in this specimen translate into the identical CDR3.

The receptor was derived from a man younger than 30 in good health. Some clones in this sample may be carry-over from other donors' samples. The material sequenced was memory CD8+ T cells from PBMCs. Stated subset: CD45RO+ cells pooled with CCR7-negative TemRA cells. The chain joins TRBV19 to TRBJ2-1, with D possibly matching TRBD1 (5 bases). CDR3 in amino acids: CASSIRGSYNEQFF. CDR3 nucleotides: TGTGCCAGTAGTATTAGGGGAAGCTACAATGAGCAGTTCTTC. Full variable domain (missing parts from reference TRBV19 and TRBJ2-1): DGGITQSPKYLFRKEGQNVTLSCEQNLNHDAMYWYRQDPGQGLRLIYYSQIVNDFQKGDIAEGYSVSREKKESFPLTVTSAQKNPTAFYLCASSIRGSYNEQFFGPGTRLTVL.